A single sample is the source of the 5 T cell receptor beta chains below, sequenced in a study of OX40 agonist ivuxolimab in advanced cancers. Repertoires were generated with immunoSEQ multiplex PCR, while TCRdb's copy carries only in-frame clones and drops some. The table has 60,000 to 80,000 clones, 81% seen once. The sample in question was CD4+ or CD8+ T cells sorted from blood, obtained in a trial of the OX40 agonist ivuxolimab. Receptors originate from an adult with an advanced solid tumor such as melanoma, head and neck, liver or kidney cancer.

CDR3 loop: CASTPQGLAVTGELFF. CDR3 bases: TGCGCCAGCACCCCCCAAGGGCTAGCGGTTACCGGGGAGCTGTTTTTT. The chain has TRBV5-1 and TRBJ2-2; 7 bases agree with TRBD2. The ends lost 6 bases at V and 5 bases at J; junction bases unmatched: 13. This CDR3 has 16 amino acids. Germline lookup yields CDR1 SGHRS and CDR2 YFSETQ.

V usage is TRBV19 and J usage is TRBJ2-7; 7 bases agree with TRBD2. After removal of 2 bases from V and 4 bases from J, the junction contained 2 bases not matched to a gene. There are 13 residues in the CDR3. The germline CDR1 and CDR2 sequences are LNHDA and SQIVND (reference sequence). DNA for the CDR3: TGTGCCAGTAGTATAACCGGGGGGTACGAGCAGTACTTC. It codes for CASSITGGYEQYF.

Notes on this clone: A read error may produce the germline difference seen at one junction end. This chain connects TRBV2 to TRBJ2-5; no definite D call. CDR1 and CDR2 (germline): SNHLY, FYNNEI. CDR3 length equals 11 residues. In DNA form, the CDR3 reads TGTGCCAACAGTGGGCAAGAGACCCAGTACTTC. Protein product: CANSGQETQYF.

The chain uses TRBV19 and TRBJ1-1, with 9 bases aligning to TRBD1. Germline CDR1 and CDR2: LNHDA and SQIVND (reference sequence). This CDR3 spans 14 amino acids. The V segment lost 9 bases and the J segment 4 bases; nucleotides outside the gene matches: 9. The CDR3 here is CASTLQGAGTEAFF. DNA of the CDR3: TGTGCCAGCACTTTACAGGGGGCCGGCACTGAAGCTTTCTTT.

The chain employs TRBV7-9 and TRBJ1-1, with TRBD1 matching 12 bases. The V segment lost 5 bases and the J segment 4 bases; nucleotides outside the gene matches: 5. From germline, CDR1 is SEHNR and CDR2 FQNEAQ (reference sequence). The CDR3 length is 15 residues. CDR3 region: CASSLRDRGLTEAFF. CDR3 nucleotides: TGTGCCAGCAGCCTACGGGACAGGGGGCTCACTGAAGCTTTCTTT.